This is a list of T cell receptor beta chains from one sample in a study of response to subunit inactivated influenza vaccine. In TCRdb, the RT-PCR reads were re-called with MiXCR into one record per CDR3 protein. The sample records more than 150,000 distinct CDR3 sequences, about 9% being singletons. The specimen comprised non-naive T cells sorted from PBMCs, sampled on the day of vaccination. These receptors all stem from a man between 50 and 59 years old who received an inactivated influenza vaccine. CDR3s include the opening cysteine and the closing phenylalanine or tryptophan. Fields, in order: V gene, clone size, J gene, CDR3 length, D gene, CDR3 protein, CDR3 DNA. A D gene is named only where the DNA matches it firmly. Clone size is stated in some rows and not others, as once, few, many or a class when expanded.

v_gene: TRBV10-3
abundance: many
j_gene: TRBJ2-3
len: 16
d_gene: .
CDR3aa: CAISEATGHSTDTQYF
CDR3nt: TGTGCCATCAGTGAGGCTACAGGTCACAGCACAGATACGCAGTATTTT

v_gene: TRBV15
abundance: few
j_gene: TRBJ2-4
len: 14
d_gene: .
CDR3aa: CATGLGTFGNIQYF
CDR3nt: TGTGCCACCGGCTTGGGGACCTTCGGAAACATTCAGTACTTC

v_gene: TRBV7-8
abundance: few
j_gene: TRBJ2-7
len: 15
d_gene: .
CDR3aa: CASSGTGATRYEQYF
CDR3nt: TGTGCCAGCAGCGGTACCGGGGCTACCCGCTACGAGCAGTACTTC

v_gene: TRBV7-2
abundance: few
j_gene: TRBJ2-3
len: 17
d_gene: TRBD1
CDR3aa: CASSLAGTGGSGDTQYF
CDR3nt: TGTGCCAGCAGCTTAGCGGGGACAGGGGGCTCGGGAGATACGCAGTATTTT

v_gene: TRBV7-8
abundance: many
j_gene: TRBJ2-1
len: 15
d_gene: .
CDR3aa: CASSSWAGPSGEQFF
CDR3nt: TGTGCCAGCAGCTCCTGGGCGGGACCAAGTGGTGAGCAGTTCTTC

v_gene: TRBV20-1
abundance: .
j_gene: TRBJ2-3
len: 14
d_gene: TRBD2
CDR3aa: CSARGLARTDTQYF
CDR3nt: TGCAGTGCTAGAGGACTAGCGAGAACAGATACGCAGTATTTT

v_gene: TRBV5-6
abundance: .
j_gene: TRBJ1-2
len: 15
d_gene: .
CDR3aa: CASNHRNGVLHGYTF
CDR3nt: TGTGCCAGCAACCACCGAAACGGGGTATTGCATGGCTACACCTTC

v_gene: TRBV20-1
abundance: .
j_gene: TRBJ1-5
len: 15
d_gene: TRBD1
CDR3aa: CSARDGQGAGQPQHF
CDR3nt: TGCAGTGCTAGAGATGGGCAGGGGGCTGGTCAGCCCCAGCATTTT

v_gene: TRBV7-2
abundance: .
j_gene: TRBJ2-7
len: 16
d_gene: TRBD1
CDR3aa: CASSLGRQGFVYEQYF
CDR3nt: TGTGCCAGCAGCTTAGGAAGACAGGGTTTCGTCTACGAGCAGTACTTC

v_gene: TRBV4-1
abundance: many
j_gene: TRBJ1-1
len: 17
d_gene: .
CDR3aa: CASSDLRRTGKNTEAFF
CDR3nt: TGCGCCAGCAGCGATTTACGGCGAACAGGGAAAAACACTGAAGCTTTCTTT

v_gene: TRBV2
abundance: few
j_gene: TRBJ2-5
len: 13
d_gene: .
CDR3aa: CASSGEFGETQYF
CDR3nt: TGTGCCAGCAGTGGGGAATTTGGAGAGACCCAGTACTTC

v_gene: TRBV5-1
abundance: many
j_gene: TRBJ2-7
len: 15
d_gene: TRBD1
CDR3aa: CASRYTTGTVYEQYF
CDR3nt: TGCGCCAGCAGATACACCACCGGGACAGTCTACGAGCAGTACTTC

v_gene: TRBV4-2
abundance: many
j_gene: TRBJ2-3
len: 15
d_gene: TRBD1
CDR3aa: CASSQGDRGTDTQYF
CDR3nt: TGTGCCAGCAGCCAAGGGGACAGGGGCACAGATACGCAGTATTTT

v_gene: TRBV20-1
abundance: .
j_gene: TRBJ2-7
len: 14
d_gene: TRBD2
CDR3aa: CSARVSGRVREQYF
CDR3nt: TGCAGTGCTAGAGTGAGCGGGAGAGTGAGGGAGCAGTACTTC

v_gene: TRBV19
abundance: few
j_gene: TRBJ2-2
len: 11
d_gene: .
CDR3aa: CASTDTGELFF
CDR3nt: TGTGCCAGTACCGACACCGGGGAGCTGTTTTTT

v_gene: TRBV11-2
abundance: few
j_gene: TRBJ2-3
len: 14
d_gene: .
CDR3aa: CASSSPRRRLTQYF
CDR3nt: TGTGCCAGCAGCTCTCCGCGGCGGCGGCTTACGCAGTATTTT

v_gene: TRBV6-1
abundance: .
j_gene: TRBJ2-3
len: 16
d_gene: .
CDR3aa: CASRPGTWGSTDTQYF
CDR3nt: TGTGCCAGCAGACCCGGGACTTGGGGAAGCACAGATACGCAGTATTTT

v_gene: TRBV7-2
abundance: .
j_gene: TRBJ1-2
len: 15
d_gene: .
CDR3aa: CASSRRDGFNYGYTF
CDR3nt: TGTGCCAGCAGCCGCCGGGACGGTTTTAACTATGGCTACACCTTC

v_gene: TRBV5-1
abundance: .
j_gene: TRBJ2-3
len: 14
d_gene: .
CDR3aa: CASSYQRSTDTQYF
CDR3nt: TGCGCCAGCAGCTACCAGCGGAGCACAGATACGCAGTATTTT

v_gene: TRBV7-8
abundance: few
j_gene: TRBJ1-4
len: 15
d_gene: TRBD1
CDR3aa: CASSSRGQTNEKLFF
CDR3nt: TGTGCCAGCAGCTCCAGGGGGCAGACTAATGAAAAACTGTTTTTT

v_gene: TRBV20-1
abundance: .
j_gene: TRBJ2-7
len: 15
d_gene: .
CDR3aa: CSATSPAGRALEQYF
CDR3nt: TGCAGTGCAACCAGCCCGGCGGGTCGGGCCCTCGAGCAGTACTTC

v_gene: TRBV29-1
abundance: many
j_gene: TRBJ1-2
len: 13
d_gene: .
CDR3aa: CSGNGGPNYGYTF
CDR3nt: TGCAGCGGTAATGGGGGACCCAACTATGGCTACACCTTC

v_gene: TRBV20-1
abundance: few
j_gene: TRBJ2-7
len: 13
d_gene: .
CDR3aa: CSAPNKLGGEQYF
CDR3nt: TGCAGTGCTCCCAATAAACTTGGGGGCGAGCAGTACTTC

v_gene: TRBV24-1
abundance: .
j_gene: TRBJ2-2
len: 15
d_gene: .
CDR3aa: CATSLGGGRSGELFF
CDR3nt: TGTGCCACCAGTCTGGGAGGGGGCAGGTCCGGGGAGCTGTTTTTT

v_gene: TRBV7-8
abundance: few
j_gene: TRBJ1-1
len: 14
d_gene: .
CDR3aa: CASSLTVQNTEAFF
CDR3nt: TGTGCCAGCAGCTTGACGGTCCAGAACACTGAAGCTTTCTTT

v_gene: TRBV29-1
abundance: many
j_gene: TRBJ2-5
len: 15
d_gene: TRBD1
CDR3aa: CSVEVGTGLRETQYF
CDR3nt: TGCAGCGTTGAAGTTGGGACAGGGCTTCGGGAGACCCAGTACTTC

v_gene: TRBV5-5
abundance: few
j_gene: TRBJ2-7
len: 15
d_gene: .
CDR3aa: CASSFGDLGSYEQYF
CDR3nt: TGTGCCAGCAGCTTTGGGGACCTTGGGTCCTACGAGCAGTACTTC

v_gene: TRBV9
abundance: .
j_gene: TRBJ1-1
len: 14
d_gene: .
CDR3aa: CASSMEHSGTEAFF
CDR3nt: TGTGCCAGCAGCATGGAACACTCGGGCACTGAAGCTTTCTTT

v_gene: TRBV5-1
abundance: many
j_gene: TRBJ2-7
len: 13
d_gene: .
CDR3aa: CASSLDGSYEQYF
CDR3nt: TGCGCCAGCAGCTTGGACGGTTCCTACGAGCAGTACTTC

v_gene: TRBV9
abundance: many
j_gene: TRBJ1-2
len: 11
d_gene: .
CDR3aa: CASSVGYGYTF
CDR3nt: TGTGCCAGCAGCGTAGGGTATGGCTACACCTTC

v_gene: TRBV7-6
abundance: few
j_gene: TRBJ2-2
len: 14
d_gene: .
CDR3aa: CASSSNRNTGELFF
CDR3nt: TGTGCCAGCAGCTCTAACAGGAACACCGGGGAGCTGTTTTTT

v_gene: TRBV6-1
abundance: few
j_gene: TRBJ2-2
len: 15
d_gene: TRBD2
CDR3aa: CASSRLAANTGELFF
CDR3nt: TGTGCCAGCAGCAGACTAGCTGCGAACACCGGGGAGCTGTTTTTT

v_gene: TRBV5-1
abundance: many
j_gene: TRBJ2-1
len: 15
d_gene: TRBD2
CDR3aa: CASSPGVAGYNEQFF
CDR3nt: TGCGCCAGCAGCCCGGGGGTAGCGGGGTATAATGAGCAGTTCTTC

v_gene: TRBV6-2/TRBV6-3
abundance: .
j_gene: TRBJ1-5
len: 14
d_gene: TRBD1
CDR3aa: CASSRGQSNQPQHF
CDR3nt: TGTGCCAGCAGCCGGGGACAGAGCAATCAGCCCCAGCATTTT

v_gene: TRBV5-6
abundance: few
j_gene: TRBJ2-7
len: 14
d_gene: TRBD2
CDR3aa: CASSTGSGAYEQYF
CDR3nt: TGTGCCAGCAGCACGGGGAGCGGGGCCTACGAGCAGTACTTC

v_gene: TRBV5-1
abundance: .
j_gene: TRBJ1-1
len: 15
d_gene: .
CDR3aa: CASSSVTGVDTEAFF
CDR3nt: TGCGCCAGCAGTTCTGTTACGGGGGTAGACACTGAAGCTTTCTTT

v_gene: TRBV3-1
abundance: .
j_gene: TRBJ2-2
len: 15
d_gene: .
CDR3aa: CASSHWNTNTGELFF
CDR3nt: TGTGCCAGCAGCCACTGGAATACGAACACCGGGGAGCTGTTTTTT

v_gene: TRBV5-1
abundance: many
j_gene: TRBJ1-2
len: 15
d_gene: .
CDR3aa: CASTPKGPPNYGYTF
CDR3nt: TGCGCCAGCACCCCAAAAGGACCCCCAAACTATGGCTACACCTTC